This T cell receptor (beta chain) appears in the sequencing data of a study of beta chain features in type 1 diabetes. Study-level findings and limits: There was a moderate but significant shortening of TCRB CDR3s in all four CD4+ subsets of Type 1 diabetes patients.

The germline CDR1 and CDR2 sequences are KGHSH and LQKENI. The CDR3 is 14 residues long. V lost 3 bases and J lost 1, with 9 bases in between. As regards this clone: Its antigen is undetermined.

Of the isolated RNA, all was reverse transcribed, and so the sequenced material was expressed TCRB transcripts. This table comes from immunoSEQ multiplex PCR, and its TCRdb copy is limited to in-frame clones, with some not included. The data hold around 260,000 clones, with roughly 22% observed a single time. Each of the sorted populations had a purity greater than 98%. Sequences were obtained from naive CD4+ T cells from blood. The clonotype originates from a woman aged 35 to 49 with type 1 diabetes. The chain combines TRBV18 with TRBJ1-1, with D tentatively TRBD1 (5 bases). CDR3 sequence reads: CASSPQGKNTEAFF. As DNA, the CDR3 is TGTGCCAGCTCACCCCAGGGTAAGAACACTGAAGCTTTCTTT.